The subject of this entry is one T cell receptor (beta chain). Sample-barcoded 5' priming and a J-beta primer mix drove a second PCR of about 6 to 11 cycles. TCRdb called the 5' RACE reads again in MiXCR, with one record for every CDR3 protein. The sample holds roughly 800,000 distinct CDR3 sequences, 20% to 25% seen once. Germline-derived CDR1 and CDR2 are LNHNV and YYDKDF (reference sequence). Deletions cut 2 bases from V and 0 bases from J, with 25 bases between. The CDR3 is 20 amino acids. This entry comes from a study of blood T cells in healthy people across ages. The same sample was also used in a study of T cells of mothers and their children.

The specimen sequenced was blood. The clonotype was recovered from a boy younger than 18 in good health. This chain connects TRBV15 to TRBJ1-2; D gene ambiguous. The CDR3 loop is CATSRYPGEGGNPTNYGYTF. The CDR3 nucleotides are TGTGCCACCAGCAGATACCCCGGAGAGGGAGGGAACCCAACTAACTATGGCTACACCTTC.